The clone carrying this T cell receptor (beta chain) was counted only a few times. Trimming cost V 1 base and J 6 bases; bases outside gene matches: 11. The CDR3 length is 16 residues. The germline V gene has CDR1 LGHNA and CDR2 YNFKEQ. Primers for the PCR totalled 60 Vbeta and 13 Jbeta. Method: immunoSEQ multiplex PCR; TCRdb's copy keeps in-frame clones and lacks some. The sample lists roughly 190,000 clones; approximately 11% were seen once. The sample is drawn from a study of cytomegalovirus exposure and HLA in healthy donors. Source material: PBMCs. The chain combines TRBV4-2 with TRBJ1-2, with 7 bases identical to TRBD1. The clonotype was recovered from a man between 45 and 60 years old in good health and CMV-seropositive. As DNA, the CDR3 is TGTGCCAGCAGCCAAGTTAAAACAGGGGATTATAATGGCTACACCTTC. Amino acids: CASSQVKTGDYNGYTF.